A selection of T cell receptor beta chains follows, all from one sample in a study of OX40 agonist ivuxolimab in advanced cancers. TCRdb's table, derived via immunoSEQ multiplex PCR, lists solely in-frame clones and lacks some. The sample lists 30,000 to 45,000 clones; 82% were seen once. The source material was CD4+ or CD8+ T cells sorted from blood, sampled in a trial of the OX40 agonist ivuxolimab. The receptor source for this set is an adult with an advanced solid tumor such as melanoma, head and neck, liver or kidney cancer. Both conserved end residues are part of each CDR3. D genes are given only for firm matches. Clone size appears in some rows only: once, few, many, or a class for an expanded clone.

TGCGCCAGCAGCGAGAGTTTGGGATCAGGCTACGAGCAGTACTTC	CASSESLGSGYEQYF	.	.	TRBV5-1	TRBJ2-7
TGTGCCAGCAGCAAACAGGTTCACACAGATACGCAGTATTTT	CASSKQVHTDTQYF	.	.	TRBV9	TRBJ2-3
TGTGCCAGCTCACCGCCGGAGGCGGGAAACAGAGGGGAAGCTTTCTTT	CASSPPEAGNRGEAFF	.	.	TRBV18	TRBJ1-1
TGTGCCAGCAGCTTGCCGGGACGCTACGAGCAGTACTTC	CASSLPGRYEQYF	few	.	TRBV5-5	TRBJ2-7
TGTGCCAGCACCCCGGGTGTCGACAGGACCTATGGCTACACCTTC	CASTPGVDRTYGYTF	once	.	TRBV7-2	TRBJ1-2
TGTGCCAGCAGCTCAGGACAGGGGGGATACACCGGGGAGCTGTTTTTT	CASSSGQGGYTGELFF	.	TRBD1	TRBV7-2	TRBJ2-2
TGTGCCAGCAGTACCTACAGGGTAGGCTATGGCTACACCTTC	CASSTYRVGYGYTF	.	.	TRBV28	TRBJ1-2
TGCGCCAGCAGCCAAGATGGGGACAAGGGACTAGCGGGGGGTAGCTCCTACGAGCAGTACTTC	CASSQDGDKGLAGGSSYEQYF	.	TRBD2	TRBV4-1	TRBJ2-7
TGCGCCAGCAAAGGGGACAGGGAGGCTTTCTTT	CASKGDREAFF	.	TRBD1	TRBV5-1	TRBJ1-1
TGTGCCATCAGTGCCTTCGACAGGGCAGATACGCAGTATTTT	CAISAFDRADTQYF	.	TRBD1	TRBV10-3	TRBJ2-3
TGCGCCAGCAGTGACCCCCTGCGATACGAGCAGTACTTC	CASSDPLRYEQYF	.	.	TRBV10-1	TRBJ2-7
TGTGCCAGCAGCTTGGCAGGGGGCACTGAAGCTTTCTTT	CASSLAGGTEAFF	.	TRBD1	TRBV27	TRBJ1-1
TGCGCCAGCAGCCGAACTAGCGGGGGTGGGACAGATACGCAGTATTTT	CASSRTSGGGTDTQYF	.	TRBD2	TRBV5-1	TRBJ2-3